These 13 T cell receptor beta chains originate from one sample sequenced in a study of beta chain features in type 1 diabetes. Study-level results: There was a moderate but significant shortening of TCRB CDR3s in all four CD4+ subsets of Type 1 diabetes patients.

For these receptors, no antigen is known. The whole isolated RNA underwent reverse transcription, so sequencing captured expressed TCRB transcripts. Method: immunoSEQ multiplex PCR; TCRdb's copy keeps in-frame clones and lacks some. Among some 350,000 clones listed, approximately 13% were seen once. Sequencing was done on a sample of naive CD4+ T cells from blood. These receptors were collected from a young woman with type 1 diabetes.

This clone was seen only a few times. The rearrangement joins TRBV29-1 to TRBJ2-5, with D possibly being TRBD2 (6 bases). The ends were cut back, 5 bases at V and 10 bases at J, with 17 bases in the middle. Germline assignment: CDR1 SQVTM and CDR2 ANQGSEA. The CDR3 runs to 12 residues. CDR3 in DNA: TGCAGCGTTCGAAGCGGGCTTAGGGACCAGTACTTC. Translated, it gives CSVRSGLRDQYF. Variable domain in full (rest from reference TRBV29-1 and TRBJ2-5): SAVISQKPSRDICQRGTSLTIQCQVDSQVTMMFWYRQQPGQSLTLIATANQGSEATYESGFVIDKFPISRPNLTFSTLTVSNMSPEDSSIYLCSVRSGLRDQYFGPGTRLLVL.

This clone came up many times. This rearrangement joins TRBV23-1 to TRBJ2-1; D ambiguous. TRBV23-1 is sorted into the ORF group, with uncertain function. The CDR3 runs 13 residues. V was clipped by 4 bases and J by 9 bases, with 13 bases between them. In DNA form, the CDR3 reads TGCGCCAGCAGTCTTCCCACTCAGCGTGAGCAGTTCTTC. Protein: CASSLPTQREQFF.

The chain couples TRBV7-2 to TRBJ2-1; 12 bases are shared with TRBD2. Germline V gives CDR1 SGHTA, CDR2 FQGNSA. Germline trimming cut 6 bases from V and 9 bases from J; bases unmatched to any gene: 9. The CDR3 length is 15 residues. This chain's CDR3 is CASRNRLAGVIEQFF. CDR3 sequence (DNA): TGTGCCAGCAGGAATCGACTAGCGGGAGTTATTGAGCAGTTCTTC.

This clone was counted a few times. The V and J genes are TRBV28 and TRBJ1-5; weak D call: TRBD1 (5 bases). The CDR3 has 14 amino acids. CDR1 MDHEN and CDR2 SYDVKM come from the germline V gene. V shed 4 bases and J shed 0 bases, with 7 bases lying between them. CDR3 DNA sequence: TGTGCCAGCAGTTACGGGGGTAGCAATCAGCCCCAGCATTTT. This codes for CASSYGGSNQPQHF.

V is TRBV19 and J is TRBJ1-5; no clear D. The germline CDR1 and CDR2 sequences are LNHDA and SQIVND (reference sequence). The CDR3 is made up of 14 amino acids. Between the trimmed V and J ends, which lost 5 bases and 6 bases, there was a span of 14 bases. CDR3 amino acids: CASSQTGDRQPQHF. The CDR3 nucleotides read TGTGCCAGTAGTCAGACCGGGGATCGTCAGCCCCAGCATTTT.

V and J are TRBV12-5 and TRBJ2-5, with 8 bases fitting TRBD2. The CDR3 sequence is 16 residues long. Looked up from germline, CDR1 is LGHNT and CDR2 is FRNRAP. J lost 2 bases, V lost 4 bases, and 9 bases had no gene match. CDR3 sequence reads: CASGSTLGTRQETQYF. As DNA, the CDR3 is TGTGCTAGTGGTTCCACTCTCGGGACTAGACAAGAGACCCAGTACTTC.

The chain couples TRBV28 to TRBJ2-1; 9 bases match TRBD1. CDR3 length: 16 amino acids. Germline lookup yields CDR1 MDHEN and CDR2 SYDVKM. Trimming took 4 bases from V and 9 from J; bases not matched to a gene: 13. The CDR3 coding sequence is TGTGCCAGCAGTTATGAACAGGACAGGGGAGGTGTTGAGCAGTTCTTC. Translated, it gives CASSYEQDRGGVEQFF.

The table lists this clone with a few counts. The rearrangement uses TRBV18 and TRBJ2-5, with 7 bases that match TRBD2. The ends lost 0 bases at V and 5 bases at J; junction bases unmatched: 6. The CDR3 sequence is 15 residues long. Per germline, CDR1 KGHSH and CDR2 LQKENI. The DNA for the CDR3 is TGTGCCAGCTCACCACCGGGAGGGCACCGGGAGACCCAGTACTTC. Protein sequence: CASSPPGGHRETQYF.

In this sample, this clone turned up a few times. The chain links TRBV11-3 to TRBJ2-5; 10 nucleotides align to TRBD2. The CDR3 sequence is 15 residues long. The V gene's germline CDR1 is SGHNT and CDR2 YENEEA. The V and J ends lost 4 bases and 4 bases, in that order; junction bases with no gene match: 6. The DNA for the CDR3 is TGTGCCAGCAGCTCGGGACTAGCGCCGGGAGAGACCCAGTACTTC. As protein: CASSSGLAPGETQYF.

This clone was recorded a few times. The chain has TRBV18 and TRBJ2-1; D perhaps matches TRBD2 (6 bases). Trimming removed 4 bases at V and 0 bases at J, with 10 bases between. Germline CDR1 reads KGHSH; CDR2 reads LQKENI. The CDR3 is made up of 15 amino acids. The CDR3 sequence: CASSLAESSYNEQFF. In nucleotides, the CDR3 is TGTGCCAGCTCACTAGCGGAGAGCTCCTACAATGAGCAGTTCTTC.

This clone came up a few times. The chain combines TRBV9 with TRBJ2-1, with 8 bases matching TRBD1. The trim removed 10 bases at V and 8 bases at J, leaving 5 bases unmatched. Germline V gene data show CDR1 as SGDLS and CDR2 as YYNGEE. The CDR3 spans 11 residues. The CDR3 is CASPGGHEQFF. The CDR3 DNA reads TGTGCCTCCCCAGGGGGCCATGAGCAGTTCTTC.

The V and J genes are TRBV11-2 and TRBJ2-1; 11 positions match TRBD2. CDR3 length: 14 residues. CDR1 is SGHAT and CDR2 is FQNNGV in the germline V gene. Losses at the gene ends were 8 bases for V and 5 bases for J; bases not matched to a gene: 5. The CDR3 DNA reads as TGTGCCAGCGGCAGACTAGCGGGAAACAATGAGCAGTTCTTC. This codes for CASGRLAGNNEQFF.

This chain connects TRBV18 to TRBJ1-3; D not resolved. V lost 1 base and J 0 bases, leaving 10 bases between the germline ends. In germline, CDR1 is KGHSH, CDR2 LQKENI. This CDR3 has 16 residues. CDR3 protein: CASSPLMGNSGNTIYF. CDR3 bases: TGTGCCAGCTCACCACTGATGGGCAACTCTGGAAACACCATATATTTT.